The 32 T cell receptor beta chains in this list originate from one sample, sequenced in a study of T-cell memory formation after mild COVID-19. One entry per CDR3 protein, called by TCRdb with MiXCR from the 5' RACE reads. This sample has 200,000 to 250,000 distinct CDR3 sequences, with about 16% found just once. Source material: PBMCs or a T cell subset sorted from them (not recorded which). The receptor set was obtained from an adult woman who had mild COVID-19 (a few samples of this study predate the infection). Cell type and time point are not known.

This clonotype occurred a few times. The genes are TRBV4-1 and TRBJ2-1; TRBD1 agrees at 10 bases. This CDR3 has 17 residues. From germline, CDR1 is MGHRA and CDR2 YSYEKL. V was clipped by 0 bases and J by 8 bases; unmatched bases: 10. The CDR3 region has the DNA TGCGCCAGCAGCCAAGAGACTACAGGGACAGGGGTGGATGAGCAGTTCTTC. It yields the protein CASSQETTGTGVDEQFF.

This clonotype has a handful of counts. This chain links TRBV6-5 with TRBJ1-2; 10 bases agree with TRBD1. This CDR3 region has 16 residues. Germline CDR1 MNHEY, CDR2 SVGAGI. J gave up 4 bases and V 0 bases, and 5 bases lay outside the gene matches. The CDR3 region is CASSYSGTGATYGYTF. CDR3 coding DNA: TGTGCCAGCAGTTACTCCGGGACAGGGGCGACCTATGGCTACACCTTC.

In this sample, this clonotype turned up many times. The chain recombines TRBV18 with TRBJ1-1; D might be TRBD1 (5 bases). V dropped 5 bases and J dropped 0 bases, with 7 bases sitting between them. CDR3 length: 13 amino acids. Germline values: CDR1 KGHSH, CDR2 LQKENI. CDR3: CASSEDMNTEAFF. The CDR3 DNA reads TGTGCCAGCTCAGAGGACATGAACACTGAAGCTTTCTTT.

This clonotype was counted at least ten times. The chain recombines TRBV28 with TRBJ2-1; 9 nucleotides match TRBD1. Looked up from germline, CDR1 is MDHEN and CDR2 is SYDVKM. V trimming: 8 bases; J trimming: 4 bases; junction bases outside the gene matches: 3. CDR3 length equals 13 residues. CDR3 residues: CASWGQGYNEQFF. The CDR3 DNA sequence: TGTGCCAGCTGGGGACAGGGTTACAATGAGCAGTTCTTC.

The chain carries TRBV2 and TRBJ1-5; tentative D call: TRBD1 (6 bases). Germline-derived CDR1 and CDR2 are SNHLY and FYNNEI. The CDR3 sequence is 14 residues long. V dropped 5 bases and J dropped 3 bases, with 11 bases sitting between them. CDR3 in DNA: TGTGCCAGCAGTATACAGGGATCCAATCAGCCCCAGCATTTT. Its protein is CASSIQGSNQPQHF.

The genes are TRBV12-3 or TRBV12-4 and TRBJ2-1, with TRBD2 matching 11 bases. CDR3 length equals 16 residues. The trim removed 6 bases at V and 10 bases at J, leaving 14 bases unmatched. CDR3 DNA: TGTGCCAGCAGGAGTGAGGTACTAGCGGGAGTTGGCGAGCAGTTCTTC. This codes for CASRSEVLAGVGEQFF.

The chain has TRBV3-1 and TRBJ2-7; unclear D gene. The V end lost 4 bases, the J end lost 1 base, and 11 bases lay between the germline ends. This CDR3 has 14 residues. The germline V gene encodes CDR1 LGHDT and CDR2 YNNKEL (reference sequence). CDR3 in amino acids: CASSPVYSSYEQYF. Written as DNA, the CDR3 is TGTGCCAGCAGCCCCGTATATTCATCCTACGAGCAGTACTTC.

The genes are TRBV5-1 and TRBJ1-2; 8 bases fit TRBD1. In germline, CDR1 is SGHRS, CDR2 YFSETQ. With V trimmed by 5 bases and J by 0 bases, 6 bases remained unmatched. CDR3 length: 15 residues. The CDR3 spells CASRRTGLPNYGYTF. CDR3 DNA: TGCGCCAGCAGGAGGACAGGGCTTCCTAACTATGGCTACACCTTC.

V is TRBV10-3 and J is TRBJ2-3; D may match TRBD1 or TRBD2 (5 bases each). Between the trimmed V and J ends, which lost 5 bases and 6 bases, there was a span of 9 bases. The CDR3 totals 12 residues. CDR1 and CDR2 (germline): ENHRY, SYGVKD. In nucleotides, the CDR3 is TGTGCCATCAGTCCGGGGACCGATACGCAGTATTTT. It codes for CAISPGTDTQYF.

The chain couples TRBV10-3 to TRBJ1-2; D remains ambiguous. This CDR3 comprises 16 residues. CDR1 is ENHRY and CDR2 is SYGVKD in the germline V gene. Trimming pared 6 bases from V and 0 bases from J, leaving 17 bases between. CDR3 sequence: CAISRDIPPANYGYTF. The CDR3 DNA sequence: TGTGCCATCAGCCGTGACATCCCTCCTGCTAACTATGGCTACACCTTC.

The chain joins TRBV4-2 to TRBJ2-5, with 9 bases fitting TRBD1. The trim removed 0 bases at V and 2 bases at J, leaving 1 base unmatched. CDR3 length: 15 residues. The germline CDR1 and CDR2 sequences are LGHNA and YNFKEQ. In DNA, the CDR3 is TGTGCCAGCAGCCAAGAAGGACAGGGGCAAGAGACCCAGTACTTC. This codes for CASSQEGQGQETQYF.

This sequence joins TRBV20-1 and TRBJ2-5, with D maybe TRBD1 (6 bases). There are 14 residues in the CDR3. Germline assignment: CDR1 DFQATT and CDR2 SNEGSKA (reference sequence). Trimming took 1 base from V and 2 from J, leaving 11 bases between them. CDR3 sequence: CSARVPGAQETQYF. The CDR3 DNA reads as TGCAGTGCTAGAGTCCCAGGGGCACAAGAGACCCAGTACTTC.

This clonotype was recorded a few times. This chain links TRBV24-1 with TRBJ2-1; D is ambiguous. The CDR3 sequence is 15 residues long. CDR1 and CDR2 (germline): KGHDR, SFDVKD. Trimming took off 0 bases at V and 9 bases at J, with 14 bases between the two ends. Here the CDR3 reads CATSDLWQTDGEQFF. The CDR3 DNA reads TGTGCCACCAGTGATTTGTGGCAAACGGACGGTGAGCAGTTCTTC.

The chain couples TRBV27 to TRBJ1-1, with D hard to call. CDR1 and CDR2 from the germline V gene are MNHEY and SMNVEV (reference sequence). Trimming stripped 7 bases from V and 0 bases from J, with 15 bases between. The CDR3 contains 15 residues. This CDR3 reads CASTMGQRMNTEAFF. Written as DNA, the CDR3 is TGTGCCAGCACCATGGGCCAGCGCATGAACACTGAAGCTTTCTTT.

The genes are TRBV12-3 or TRBV12-4 and TRBJ1-1; possible D gene TRBD1, 5 bases. CDR3 length: 14 amino acids. Trimming pared 3 bases from V and 7 bases from J, leaving 15 bases between. The CDR3 reads CASSFMGVGGEAFF. The CDR3 region has the DNA TGTGCCAGCAGTTTTATGGGGGTTGGGGGTGAAGCTTTCTTT.

The chain combines TRBV4-3 with TRBJ2-2; D may match TRBD1 or TRBD2 (5 bases each). Germline assignment: CDR1 LGHNA and CDR2 YSLEER. This CDR3 comprises 15 residues. V dropped 4 bases and J dropped 3 bases, with 12 bases sitting between them. The CDR3 nucleotides read TGCGCCAGCAGCCTACAGGTGGGGGACACCGGGGAGCTGTTTTTT. Its protein is CASSLQVGDTGELFF.

There are a few counts of this clonotype. V usage is TRBV5-1 and J usage is TRBJ2-7; TRBD1 agrees at 11 bases. The V and J ends lost 4 bases and 4 bases, in that order; junction bases with no gene match: 7. The length of the CDR3 is 15 residues. Germline loops: CDR1 SGHRS, CDR2 YFSETQ. CDR3 sequence reads: CASSRSGTGGYEQYF. CDR3 nucleotides: TGCGCCAGCAGCCGGTCCGGGACAGGGGGTTACGAGCAGTACTTC.

There are many counts of this clonotype. The chain carries TRBV6-1 and TRBJ2-1; TRBD2 aligns across 14 bases. V lost 6 bases to trimming and J lost 0 bases; unmatched junction nucleotides: 4. The CDR3 totals 17 residues. Germline assignment: CDR1 MNHNS and CDR2 SASEGT. The CDR3 DNA is TGTGCCAGCAGGGGACTAGCGGGAGTAACCTCCTACAATGAGCAGTTCTTC. This sequence encodes CASRGLAGVTSYNEQFF.

There are a few counts of this clonotype. The chain combines TRBV7-8 with TRBJ2-3; D may be TRBD2 (6 bases). Trimming pared 5 bases from V and 2 bases from J, leaving 17 bases between. The CDR3 runs to 16 residues. Per germline, CDR1 SGHVS and CDR2 FQNEAQ. The CDR3 sequence is CASSHIQRGITDTQYF. Here the CDR3 DNA reads TGTGCCAGCAGCCATATTCAACGGGGGATCACAGATACGCAGTATTTT.

The genes are TRBV7-8 and TRBJ2-1, with D perhaps matching TRBD2 (5 bases). The CDR3 extends over 13 amino acids. The germline gives CDR1 SGHVS, CDR2 FQNEAQ. Trimming shortened V by 5 bases and J by 4 bases, and 9 bases separated the two germline ends. DNA for the CDR3: TGTGCCAGCAGCAGCCGGGATTACAATGAGCAGTTCTTC. This codes for CASSSRDYNEQFF.

Ten or more counts support this clonotype. The chain joins TRBV7-3 to TRBJ1-1; a possible D gene is TRBD1 (5 bases). CDR1 SGHTA and CDR2 FQGTGA come from the germline V gene. V lost 3 bases to trimming and J lost 1 base, with 9 bases between them. The CDR3 contains 14 residues. The chain's CDR3 is CASSLRGRNTEAFF. The CDR3 DNA is TGTGCCAGCAGCTTGCGGGGACGGAACACTGAAGCTTTCTTT. The full variable domain, in which reference TRBV7-3 and TRBJ1-1 provide the parts outside the CDR3, is GAGVSQTPSNKVTEKGKYVELRCDPISGHTALYWYRQSLGQGPEFLIYFQGTGAADDSGLPNDRFFAVRPEGSVSTLKIQRTERGDSAVYLCASSLRGRNTEAFFGQGTRLTVV.

This clonotype was recorded once. The gene calls are TRBV7-2 and TRBJ2-5; 10 bases align to TRBD2. This CDR3 is built from 14 residues. The junction had 3 bases not matched to a gene; V was cut back by 5 bases and J by 3 bases. CDR1 and CDR2 from the germline V gene are SGHTA and FQGNSA. The CDR3 DNA is TGTGCCAGCAGCCACGGACTAGCGGAAGAGACCCAGTACTTC. Residues: CASSHGLAEETQYF.

This clonotype was picked up many times. The chain is built from TRBV5-6 and TRBJ1-2; a weak D match, TRBD1 (5 bases). Germline CDR1 reads SGHDT; CDR2 reads YYEEEE. Trimming took off 0 bases at V and 6 bases at J, with 15 bases between the two ends. The CDR3 length is 15 residues. DNA of the CDR3: TGTGCCAGCAGCTTGGCCTCGACAGCAAGGGATGGCTACACCTTC. It specifies CASSLASTARDGYTF.

This clonotype has only one observation. The chain is built from TRBV5-5 and TRBJ2-4; D is possibly TRBD1 (6 bases). The V gene's germline CDR1 is SGHKS and CDR2 YYEKEE (reference sequence). This CDR3 region has 15 residues. The V and J ends lost 4 bases and 7 bases respectively, with 18 bases between them. CDR3: CASSTGQLSPNIQYF. The CDR3 nucleotides are TGTGCCAGCAGCACCGGACAGCTTAGCCCTAACATTCAGTACTTC.

V and J are TRBV9 and TRBJ2-3, with 8 positions matching TRBD2. Trimming at V came to 3 bases and at J to 1 base, leaving 7 bases not matched to a gene. The CDR3 sequence is 16 residues long. The germline V gene has CDR1 SGDLS and CDR2 YYNGEE. CDR3 DNA: TGTGCCAGCAGCGCCCAGGCGACTAGCGGCACAGATACGCAGTATTTT. Its translation is CASSAQATSGTDTQYF.

This clonotype turned up a few times. This chain joins TRBV21-1 and TRBJ2-3; TRBD1 reflects the table's D call only, with no check against the DNA. TRBV21-1 is assigned pseudogene status. CDR3 length equals 16 residues. CDR3 loop: CARPGTGGESTDTQYF. The CDR3, as DNA: TGTGCCAGACCCGGGACAGGGGGCGAGTCCACAGATACGCAGTATTTT.

This clonotype came up a few times. The chain links TRBV11-2 to TRBJ2-2; D assignment may be TRBD1 or TRBD2 (5 bases each). CDR3 size: 15 residues. The germline V and J ends were trimmed by 0 bases and 6 bases, with 11 bases remaining between them. The germline V gene encodes CDR1 SGHAT and CDR2 FQNNGV. The CDR3 is CASSLESGPAGELFF. In nucleotides, the CDR3 is TGTGCCAGCAGCTTAGAGTCGGGACCCGCCGGGGAGCTGTTTTTT.

This clonotype was seen a few times. The chain combines TRBV5-1 with TRBJ2-1; D is unclear. This CDR3 comprises 16 residues. Germline V gene sequence: CDR1 SGHRS, CDR2 YFSETQ. The V and J ends lost 4 bases and 0 bases respectively, with 14 bases between them. The CDR3 spells CASSLSVDRSYNEQFF. CDR3 DNA: TGCGCCAGCAGCCTCTCGGTAGACCGCTCCTACAATGAGCAGTTCTTC.

This clonotype was observed a handful of times. The V call is TRBV21-1, the J call TRBJ1-5; the table's D call, TRBD1, has no DNA check behind it. TRBV21-1 is a known pseudogene. The CDR3 spans 15 residues. CDR3 protein: CASSNESGANQPQHF. The CDR3 DNA sequence: TGTGCCAGCAGCAACGAATCAGGGGCAAATCAGCCCCAGCATTTT.

This clonotype has ten or more counts. The chain uses TRBV7-8 and TRBJ2-1; TRBD2 agrees at 9 bases. The CDR3 extends over 15 amino acids. Germline V gene sequence: CDR1 SGHVS, CDR2 FQNEAQ. V lost 1 base to trimming and J lost 8 bases; unmatched junction nucleotides: 6. In nucleotides, the CDR3 is TGTGCCAGCAGCTTAGAGGGCGGGGGGGCATATGAGCAGTTCTTC. Protein sequence: CASSLEGGGAYEQFF.

The genes are TRBV4-1 and TRBJ1-5; D remains ambiguous. This CDR3 is built from 15 residues. The germline V and J ends were trimmed by 0 bases and 3 bases, with 9 bases remaining between them. The germline gives CDR1 MGHRA, CDR2 YSYEKL. The CDR3 here is CASSQDAQINQPQHF. For the CDR3, the DNA is TGCGCCAGCAGCCAAGACGCGCAGATCAATCAGCCCCAGCATTTT.

This chain links TRBV7-8 with TRBJ2-1; 8 positions match TRBD2. Germline CDR1 SGHVS, CDR2 FQNEAQ. This CDR3 spans 17 amino acids. The V and J ends lost 2 bases and 7 bases, in that order; junction bases with no gene match: 13. CDR3 nucleotide sequence: TGTGCCAGCAGCTTATACCCACGGGGGGGCCAGGGTAATGAGCAGTTCTTC. It yields the protein CASSLYPRGGQGNEQFF. The entire variable domain, with the rest obtained from reference TRBV7-8 and TRBJ2-1, is as follows: GAGVSQSPRYKVAKRGQDVALRCDPISGHVSLFWYQQALGQGPEFLTYFQNEAQLDKSGLPSDRFFAERPEGSVSTLKIQRTQQEDSAVYLCASSLYPRGGQGNEQFFGPGTRLTVL.